This paragraph covers one TCR beta chain sequence. Mouse names are used for the genes. The read terminates 1 residue before the CDR3 end, so the remaining end is supplied by the germline J gene. Survey-depth TCRbeta CDR3 sequencing reported V/J genes and productive frequencies. Produced via immunoSEQ multiplex PCR; TCRdb's table is partial and in-frame only. The repertoire holds some 5,000 clones, with over 30% as singletons. The data originate from a study of tissue T cells after allogeneic stem cell transplantation. As to time point: mouse harvest day 14 after allogeneic transplant. Mouse grafts combined 10^7 T-cell-depleted bone marrow cells with 10^6 splenic CD5+ T cells. This CDR3 has 15 residues. Germline assignment: CDR1 KGHPV and CDR2 FQNQEV (reference sequence). The germline V and J ends were trimmed by 4 bases and 0 bases, with 12 bases remaining between them.

The chain joins TRBV26 to TRBJ1-2, with D perhaps matching TRBD1 (6 bases). The receptor comes from a female BALB/c mouse given C57BL/6 T cells with graft-versus-host disease after an allogeneic hematopoietic cell transplant. The sequencing sample was made of gut tissue. Partial CDR3 DNA: TGTGCCAGCAGTCCGTACAGGGCTGCAAACTCCGACTACACC. It codes for CASSPYRAANSDYT. The whole CDR3 reads CASSPYRAANSDYTF.